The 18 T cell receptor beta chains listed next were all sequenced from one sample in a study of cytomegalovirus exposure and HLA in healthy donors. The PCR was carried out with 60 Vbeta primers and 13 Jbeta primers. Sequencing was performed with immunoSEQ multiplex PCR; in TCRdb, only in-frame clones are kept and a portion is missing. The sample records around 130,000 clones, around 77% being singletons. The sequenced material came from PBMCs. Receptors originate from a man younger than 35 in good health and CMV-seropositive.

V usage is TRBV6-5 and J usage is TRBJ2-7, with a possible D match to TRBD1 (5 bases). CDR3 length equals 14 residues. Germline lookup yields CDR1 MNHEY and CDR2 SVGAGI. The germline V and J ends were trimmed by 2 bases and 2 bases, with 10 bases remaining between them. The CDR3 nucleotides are TGTGCCAGCAGTTACGGGGCTGATACCTACGAGCAGTACTTC. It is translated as CASSYGADTYEQYF.

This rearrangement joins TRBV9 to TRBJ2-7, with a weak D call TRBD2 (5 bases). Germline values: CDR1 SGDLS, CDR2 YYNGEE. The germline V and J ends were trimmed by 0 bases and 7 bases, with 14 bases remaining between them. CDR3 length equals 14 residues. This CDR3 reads CASSVGSGLGEQYF. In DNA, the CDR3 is TGTGCCAGCAGCGTAGGGTCAGGACTGGGGGAGCAGTACTTC.

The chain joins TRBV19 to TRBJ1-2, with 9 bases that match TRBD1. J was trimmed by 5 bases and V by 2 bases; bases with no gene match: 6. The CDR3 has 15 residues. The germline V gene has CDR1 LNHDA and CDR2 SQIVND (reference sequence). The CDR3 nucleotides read TGTGCCAGTAGTATAAACATGGACAGGGGATATGGCTACACCTTC. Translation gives CASSINMDRGYGYTF.

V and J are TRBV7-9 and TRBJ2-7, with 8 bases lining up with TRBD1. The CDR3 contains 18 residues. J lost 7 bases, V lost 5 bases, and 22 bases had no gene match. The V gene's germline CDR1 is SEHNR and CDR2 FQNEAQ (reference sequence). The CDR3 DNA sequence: TGTGCCAGCAGCCCCCGTCGTTTGCCGGGACAGGTATTAAGTGAGCAGTACTTC. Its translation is CASSPRRLPGQVLSEQYF.

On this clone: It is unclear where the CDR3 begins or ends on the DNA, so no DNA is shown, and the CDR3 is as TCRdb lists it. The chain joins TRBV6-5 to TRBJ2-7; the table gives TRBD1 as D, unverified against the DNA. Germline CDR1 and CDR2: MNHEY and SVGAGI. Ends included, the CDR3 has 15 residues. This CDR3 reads CASILDTMAHYEQYF.

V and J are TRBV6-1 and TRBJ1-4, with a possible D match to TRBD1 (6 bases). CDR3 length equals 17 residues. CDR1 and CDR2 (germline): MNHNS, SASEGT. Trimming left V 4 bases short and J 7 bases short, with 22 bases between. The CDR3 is CASSGALAGAYSEKLFF. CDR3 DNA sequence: TGTGCCAGCAGTGGGGCTCTGGCAGGGGCCTATAGTGAAAAACTGTTTTTT.

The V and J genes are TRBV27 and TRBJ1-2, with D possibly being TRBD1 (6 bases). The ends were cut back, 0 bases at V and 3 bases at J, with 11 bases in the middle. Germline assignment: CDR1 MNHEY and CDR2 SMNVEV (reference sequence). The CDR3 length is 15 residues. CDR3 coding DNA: TGTGCCAGCAGTTTATCGTTGACAGGAGACTATGGCTACACCTTC. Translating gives CASSLSLTGDYGYTF.

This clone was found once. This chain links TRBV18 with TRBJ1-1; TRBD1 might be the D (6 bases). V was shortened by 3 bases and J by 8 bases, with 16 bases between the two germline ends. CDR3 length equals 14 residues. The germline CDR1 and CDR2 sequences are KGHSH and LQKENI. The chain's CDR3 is CASSPGRGRAEAFF. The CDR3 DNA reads TGTGCCAGCTCACCGGGCAGGGGCAGAGCCGAAGCTTTCTTT.

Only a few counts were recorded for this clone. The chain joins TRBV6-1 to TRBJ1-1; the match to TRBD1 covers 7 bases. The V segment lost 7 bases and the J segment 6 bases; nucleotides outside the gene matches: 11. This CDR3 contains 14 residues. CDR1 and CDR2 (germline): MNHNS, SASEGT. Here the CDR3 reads CASTAPGQGAEAFF. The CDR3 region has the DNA TGTGCCAGCACCGCCCCGGGGCAGGGGGCTGAAGCTTTCTTT.

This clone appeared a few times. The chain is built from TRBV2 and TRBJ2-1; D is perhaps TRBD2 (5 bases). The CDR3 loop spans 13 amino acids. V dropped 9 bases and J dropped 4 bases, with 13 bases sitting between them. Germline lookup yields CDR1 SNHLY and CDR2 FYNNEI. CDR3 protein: CARGSELYNEQFF. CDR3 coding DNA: TGTGCCAGGGGTAGCGAGCTTTACAATGAGCAGTTCTTC.

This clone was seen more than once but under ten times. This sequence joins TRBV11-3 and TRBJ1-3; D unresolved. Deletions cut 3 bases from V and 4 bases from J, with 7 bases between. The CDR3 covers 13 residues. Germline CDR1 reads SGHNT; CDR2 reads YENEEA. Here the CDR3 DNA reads TGTGCCAGCAGCTTGGGCAGCGGAAACACCATATATTTT. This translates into CASSLGSGNTIYF.

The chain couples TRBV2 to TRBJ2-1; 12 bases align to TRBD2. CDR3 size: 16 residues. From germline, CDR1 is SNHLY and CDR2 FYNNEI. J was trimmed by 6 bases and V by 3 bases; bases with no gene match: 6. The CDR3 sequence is CASSDSLAGGFNEQFF. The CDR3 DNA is TGTGCCAGCAGTGATTCCCTAGCGGGAGGGTTCAATGAGCAGTTCTTC.

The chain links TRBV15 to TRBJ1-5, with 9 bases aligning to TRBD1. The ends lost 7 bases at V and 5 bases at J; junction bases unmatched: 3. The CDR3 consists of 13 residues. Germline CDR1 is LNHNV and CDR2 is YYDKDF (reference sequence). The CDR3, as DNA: TGTGCCACCAACCGGGACAGGGATCAGCCCCAGCATTTT. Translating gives CATNRDRDQPQHF.

In nucleotides, the CDR3 is TGCGCCAGCAGCTCCGCTAGCGGGAATAACTACGAGCGATACTTC. Protein: CASSSASGNNYERYF. The chain joins TRBV5-1 to TRBJ2-5, with 9 bases lining up with TRBD2. CDR1 SGHRS and CDR2 YFSETQ come from the germline V gene. V shed 3 bases and J 14 bases; nucleotides not matched to a gene: 17. The CDR3 extends over 15 amino acids.

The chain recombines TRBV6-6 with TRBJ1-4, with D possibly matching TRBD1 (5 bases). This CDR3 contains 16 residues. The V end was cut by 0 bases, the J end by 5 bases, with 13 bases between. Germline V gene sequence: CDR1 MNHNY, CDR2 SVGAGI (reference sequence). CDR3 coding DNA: TGTGCCAGCAGTTACTCGATGCAGGGCCAGAATGAAAAACTGTTTTTT. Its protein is CASSYSMQGQNEKLFF.

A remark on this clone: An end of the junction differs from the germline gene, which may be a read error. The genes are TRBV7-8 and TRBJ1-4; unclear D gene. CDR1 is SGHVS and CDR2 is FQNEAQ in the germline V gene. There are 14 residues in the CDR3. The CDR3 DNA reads TGTGCCAGTAGCTTATATGTCTTTAATGAAAAACTGTTTTTT. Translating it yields CASSLYVFNEKLFF.

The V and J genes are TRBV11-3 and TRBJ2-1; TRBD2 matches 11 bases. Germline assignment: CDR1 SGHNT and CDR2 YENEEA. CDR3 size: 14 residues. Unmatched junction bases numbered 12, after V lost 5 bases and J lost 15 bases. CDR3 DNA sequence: TGTGCCAGCAGCGATAGCGGGGGGGTCAATGAGGTGTTCTTC. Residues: CASSDSGGVNEVFF.

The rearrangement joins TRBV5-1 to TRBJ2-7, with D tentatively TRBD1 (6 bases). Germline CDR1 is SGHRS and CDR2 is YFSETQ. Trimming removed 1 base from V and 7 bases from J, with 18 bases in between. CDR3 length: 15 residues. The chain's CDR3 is CASSLMLQGEREQYF. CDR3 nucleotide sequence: TGCGCCAGCAGCTTGATGTTACAGGGCGAGAGGGAGCAGTACTTC.